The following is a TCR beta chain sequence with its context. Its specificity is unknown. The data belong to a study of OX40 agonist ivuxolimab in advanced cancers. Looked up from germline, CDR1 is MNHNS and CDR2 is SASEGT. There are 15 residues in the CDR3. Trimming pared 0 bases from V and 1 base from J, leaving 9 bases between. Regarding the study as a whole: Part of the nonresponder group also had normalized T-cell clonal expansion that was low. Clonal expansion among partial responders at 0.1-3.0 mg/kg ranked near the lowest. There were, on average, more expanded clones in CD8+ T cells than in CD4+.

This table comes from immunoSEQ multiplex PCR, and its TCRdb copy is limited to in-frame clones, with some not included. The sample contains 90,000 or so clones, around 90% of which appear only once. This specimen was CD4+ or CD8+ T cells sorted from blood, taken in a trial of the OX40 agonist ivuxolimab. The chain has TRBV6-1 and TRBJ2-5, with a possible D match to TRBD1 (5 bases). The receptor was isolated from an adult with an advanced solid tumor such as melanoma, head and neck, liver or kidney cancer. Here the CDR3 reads CASSEAETVQETQYF. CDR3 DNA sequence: TGTGCCAGCAGTGAAGCGGAGACAGTCCAAGAGACCCAGTACTTC.